The present T cell receptor beta chain was sequenced within a study of blood T cell repertoires in COVID-19. Study details: The cDNA or gDNA used as material had been derived from T cells, B-cell-depleted T cells, or PBMCs.

This CDR3 has 15 amino acids. Germline loops: CDR1 LNHDA, CDR2 SQIVND (reference sequence). Losses at the gene ends were 3 bases for V and 8 bases for J; bases not matched to a gene: 7. In the authors' workflow: Amplification from reference gene primers served as the basis for estimated nucleated cell counts. Sequencing used immunoSEQ multiplex PCR; TCRdb keeps in-frame clones, though not all of them. V, J and clone size were drawn from that table, and D and trimming were deduced from the DNA. The sample lists around 290,000 clones, 90% to 95% seen once, with over 2% in the top ten. The J gene is TRBJ1-4, the V gene TRBV19; 9 nucleotides match TRBD1. The sequencing input was peripheral blood. The source of this sequence is a woman aged 25 to 39 with COVID-19, enrolled during active disease. As DNA, the CDR3 is TGTGCCAGTAGTATGTCGGACAGGGGAGGGGAAAAACTGTTTTTT. Its protein is CASSMSDRGGEKLFF.